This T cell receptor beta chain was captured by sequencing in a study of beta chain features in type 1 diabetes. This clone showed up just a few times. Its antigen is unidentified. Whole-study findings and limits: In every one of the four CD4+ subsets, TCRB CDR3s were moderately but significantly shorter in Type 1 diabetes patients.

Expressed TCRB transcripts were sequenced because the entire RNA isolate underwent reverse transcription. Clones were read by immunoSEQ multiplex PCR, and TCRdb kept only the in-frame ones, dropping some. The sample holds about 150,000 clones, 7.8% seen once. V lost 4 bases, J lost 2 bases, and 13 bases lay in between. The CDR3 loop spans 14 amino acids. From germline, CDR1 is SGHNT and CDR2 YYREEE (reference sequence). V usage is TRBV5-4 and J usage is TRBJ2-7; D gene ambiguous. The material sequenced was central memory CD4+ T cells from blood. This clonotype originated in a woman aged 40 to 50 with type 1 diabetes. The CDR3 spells CASSATQNTYEQYF. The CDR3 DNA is TGTGCCAGCAGCGCGACACAAAACACCTACGAGCAGTACTTC.